Here is one T cell receptor (beta chain) with its context. Its antigen is still unknown. This entry comes from a study of T cells in localized non-small cell lung cancer. V lost 2 bases and J lost 5; bases outside the gene matches: 5. This CDR3 region has 15 residues. Germline loops: CDR1 MNHEY, CDR2 SMNVEV (reference sequence). Study-wide results and caveats: Heterogeneity cannot be ruled out, as sequencing used one tumor region only. Clonality of T cells reached its maximum in uninvolved adjacent lung, surpassing tumor. The study detected a median around 61 of the top 100 tumor clones in adjacent lung.

Only in-frame clones appear in the TCRdb table, and some are missing; sequencing was by immunoSEQ multiplex PCR. The data contain 20,000 or so clones, roughly 90% of them singletons. The TCR sequence derives from a male donor at least 60 years old with stage I squamous cell lung carcinoma. This specimen consisted of peripheral blood, obtained before any cancer treatment. The chain couples TRBV27 to TRBJ1-1; 10 positions agree with TRBD1. CDR3 sequence reads: CASSLGGQGRTEAFF. CDR3 DNA: TGTGCCAGCAGTTTAGGGGGACAGGGGAGAACTGAAGCTTTCTTT.